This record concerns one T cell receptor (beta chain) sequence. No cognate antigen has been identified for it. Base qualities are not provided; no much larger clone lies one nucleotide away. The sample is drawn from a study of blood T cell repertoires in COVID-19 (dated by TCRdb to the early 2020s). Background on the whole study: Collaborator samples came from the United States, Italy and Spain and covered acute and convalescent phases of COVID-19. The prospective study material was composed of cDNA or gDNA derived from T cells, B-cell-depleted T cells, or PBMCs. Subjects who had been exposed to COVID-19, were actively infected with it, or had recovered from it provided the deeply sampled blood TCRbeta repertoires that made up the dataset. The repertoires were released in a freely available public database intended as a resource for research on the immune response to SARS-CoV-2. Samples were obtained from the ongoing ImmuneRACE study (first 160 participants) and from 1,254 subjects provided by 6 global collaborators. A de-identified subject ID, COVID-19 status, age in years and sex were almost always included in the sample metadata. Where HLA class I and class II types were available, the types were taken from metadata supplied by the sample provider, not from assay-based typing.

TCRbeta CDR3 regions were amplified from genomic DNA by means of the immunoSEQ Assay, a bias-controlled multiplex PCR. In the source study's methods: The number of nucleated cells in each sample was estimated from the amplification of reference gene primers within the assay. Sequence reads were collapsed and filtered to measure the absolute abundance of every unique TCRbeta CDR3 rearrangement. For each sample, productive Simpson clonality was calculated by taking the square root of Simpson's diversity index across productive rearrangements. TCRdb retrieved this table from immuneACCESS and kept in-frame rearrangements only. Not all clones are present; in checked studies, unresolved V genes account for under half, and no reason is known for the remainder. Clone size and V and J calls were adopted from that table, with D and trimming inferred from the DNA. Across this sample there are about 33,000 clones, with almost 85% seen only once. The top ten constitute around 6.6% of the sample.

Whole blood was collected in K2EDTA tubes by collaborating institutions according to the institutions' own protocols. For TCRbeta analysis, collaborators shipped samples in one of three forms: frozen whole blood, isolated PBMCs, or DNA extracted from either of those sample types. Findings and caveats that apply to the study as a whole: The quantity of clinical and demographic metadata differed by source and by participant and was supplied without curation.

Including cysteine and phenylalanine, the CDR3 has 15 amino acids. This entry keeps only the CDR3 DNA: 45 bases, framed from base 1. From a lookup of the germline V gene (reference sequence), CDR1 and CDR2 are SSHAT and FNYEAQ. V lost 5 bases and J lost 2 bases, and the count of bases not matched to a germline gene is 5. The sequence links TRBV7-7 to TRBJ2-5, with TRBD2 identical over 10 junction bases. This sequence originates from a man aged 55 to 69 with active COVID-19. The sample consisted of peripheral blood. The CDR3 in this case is CASSLSGRGQETQYF. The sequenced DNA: TGTGCCAGCAGCCTAAGCGGGAGGGGACAAGAGACCCAGTACTTC.